This TCR beta chain emerged from a study of blood T cell repertoires in COVID-19. Overall study: From T cells, B-cell-depleted T cells, or PBMCs came the material, which was cDNA or gDNA.

Method: immunoSEQ multiplex PCR; TCRdb's copy keeps in-frame clones and lacks some. The table has tens of thousands of clones, roughly 80% seen once. This receptor was identified in a man in his sixties with acute or convalescent COVID-19. The sequencing sample was made of peripheral blood.

CDR3 sequence (DNA): TGTGCCAGTAGTACCGACAGACTTAGGACAGTGAACACTGAAGCTTTCTTT. It is translated as CASSTDRLRTVNTEAFF. V and J are TRBV19 and TRBJ1-1, with D perhaps matching TRBD1 (6 bases). CDR1 LNHDA and CDR2 SQIVND come from the germline V gene (reference sequence). The CDR3 runs 17 residues. Trimming stripped 4 bases from V and 0 bases from J, with 18 bases between.